The present T cell receptor (beta chain) was sequenced within a study of Ad26.COV2.S vaccination and SARS-CoV-2 variants. Study information: Once or twice, 56 days apart, Ad26.COV2.S was delivered intramuscularly.

V lost 0 bases, J lost 5 bases, and 14 bases lay in between. This CDR3 region has 15 residues. Germline CDR1 SGDLS, CDR2 YYNGEE. In regard to this clone: Its antigen is not identified.

The data were produced by immunoSEQ multiplex PCR, yet TCRdb's version contains in-frame clones alone and is incomplete. This repertoire shows around 270,000 clones, around 90% found once; its top ten account for less than 3.5%. Whole-study results and caveats: Ad26.COV2.S recipients had broader spike-specific TCRs (P = 0.0014).

The treatment is: around 19 received Ad26.COV2.S at low or high dose, single or two shots; five or six received placebo; per-sample allocation not given. Sampling took place 63 days after the first vaccine or placebo injection. Boston supplied an adult donor aged 18-55 years. The TCR sequence derives from a person between 18 and 60 years old who received the Ad26.COV2.S COVID-19 vaccine or a placebo. The J gene is TRBJ2-5, the V gene TRBV9; D is uncertain. The input for sequencing was peripheral blood, taken in a trial of Ad26.COV2.S vaccine versus placebo. The CDR3 nucleotides read TGTGCCAGCAGCGTAGGAGGATCCCTCGCGGAGACCCAGTACTTC. Translated: CASSVGGSLAETQYF.